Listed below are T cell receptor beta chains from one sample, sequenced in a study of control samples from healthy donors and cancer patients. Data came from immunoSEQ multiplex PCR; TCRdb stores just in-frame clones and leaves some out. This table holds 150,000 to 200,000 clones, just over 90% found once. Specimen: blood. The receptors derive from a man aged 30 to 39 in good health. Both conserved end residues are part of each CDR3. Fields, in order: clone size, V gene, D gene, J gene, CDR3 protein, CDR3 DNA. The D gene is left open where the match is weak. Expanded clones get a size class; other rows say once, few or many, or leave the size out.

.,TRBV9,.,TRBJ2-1,CASSVNQLALEQFF,TGTGCCAGCAGCGTAAATCAGCTAGCTCTTGAGCAGTTCTTC
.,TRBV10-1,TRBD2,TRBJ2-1,CASSESLSPRGRNNEQFF,TGCGCCAGCAGTGAGTCGCTTAGTCCGCGGGGGAGGAACAATGAGCAGTTCTTC
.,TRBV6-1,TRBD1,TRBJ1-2,CASSEGYRGPDGYTF,TGTGCCAGCAGTGAAGGCTACAGGGGGCCCGATGGCTACACCTTC
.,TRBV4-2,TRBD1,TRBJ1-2,CASRTGQGTNYGYTF,TGTGCCAGCAGGACAGGACAGGGGACTAACTATGGCTACACCTTC
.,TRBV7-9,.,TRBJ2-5,CASSLFGGGETQYF,TGTGCCAGCAGCTTATTTGGGGGAGGTGAGACCCAGTACTTC
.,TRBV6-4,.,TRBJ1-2,CASGATESSSGRGYTF,TGTGCCAGCGGTGCGACCGAGAGCTCCTCAGGCAGGGGCTACACCTTC
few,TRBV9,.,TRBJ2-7,CASSPMDGYEQYF,TGTGCCAGCAGCCCGATGGACGGCTACGAGCAGTACTTC
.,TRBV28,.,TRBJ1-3,CASSHRQSLGNTIYF,TGTGCCAGCAGCCACCGACAGAGCCTTGGAAACACCATATATTTT
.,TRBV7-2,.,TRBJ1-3,CASSLRGVPGNTIYF,TGTGCCAGCAGCCTCCGGGGAGTCCCTGGAAACACCATATATTTT
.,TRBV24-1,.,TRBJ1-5,CATSDPHTNQPQHF,TGTGCCACCAGTGATCCTCATACAAATCAGCCCCAGCATTTT
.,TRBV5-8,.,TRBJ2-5,CASSLEETQYF,TGTGCCAGCAGCTTGGAGGAGACCCAGTACTTC
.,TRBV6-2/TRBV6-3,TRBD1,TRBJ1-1,CASSISGTGTEAFF,TGTGCCAGCAGTATTTCCGGGACAGGGACTGAAGCTTTCTTT
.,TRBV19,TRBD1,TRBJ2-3,CASRSGQGVTDTQYF,TGTGCCAGCCGGTCGGGACAGGGGGTCACAGATACGCAGTATTTT
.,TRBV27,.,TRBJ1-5,CASSLGEWEPQHF,TGTGCCAGCAGTTTAGGGGAATGGGAGCCCCAGCATTTT
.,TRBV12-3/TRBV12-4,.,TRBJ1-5,CASSLDSNQPQHF,TGTGCCAGCAGTTTAGATAGCAATCAGCCCCAGCATTTT
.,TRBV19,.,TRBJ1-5,CASNVQGYQPQHF,TGTGCCAGTAATGTACAGGGTTATCAGCCCCAGCATTTT
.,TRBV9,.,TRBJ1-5,CASSAGAAGQPQHF,TGTGCCAGCAGCGCGGGGGCGGCAGGTCAGCCCCAGCATTTT